This T cell receptor beta chain was found in a study of shared clonotypes between healthy human individuals (TCRdb year 2020). In terms of the full investigation: A few men and a couple of women, aged 18 to 49 years, made up the cohort. To increase sequencing depth and limit assay-specific biases, different laboratories used diverse techniques to prepare libraries and sequence TCR repertoires. To estimate repertoire size and how much clonotype sharing occurs between individuals, the study deeply sequenced the blood TCR repertoires of 4 to 6 healthy adults. For each donor, CD4 naive and CD4 memory were each given three plates, CD8 naive was given two plates, and CD8 memory was given one plate. Leukapheresis yielded between about 0.85 and 10 billion PBMCs per donor.

Beyond this particular receptor, the publication reports: Estimated clonotype richness was generally larger for naive than for memory subsets. Pairwise subsampling indicated that sequencing depth was expected to affect the degree of clonotype sharing among donors. Clonotypes shared by all four sorted-subset donors showed higher generation probabilities than non-shared clonotypes. Because the study included a small number of donors, the genetic and exposure-history diversity represented was limited. Roughly 5% of naive CD4, around 3.5% of naive CD8, around 2.3% of memory CD4, and around 0.4% of memory CD8 clonotypes were shared across several donors. Even with the large sequencing depth, rarefaction of the sorted-subset datasets indicated that sequencing was incomplete. Sampling was limited to blood, and TCR repertoires in tissue likely differ from TCR repertoires in blood.

Using the deep immunoSEQ assay, multiplex PCR amplified TCR CDR3 regions from genomic DNA. Genomic DNA extracted from each cell subset was distributed evenly over all wells of several immunoSEQ 96-well plates, and each plate served as one replicate. Each replicate PCR for sorted subsets received about 180 ng genomic DNA, equal to roughly 30,000 T cell genomes. The purified libraries were quantified using a Qubit 3.0 fluorometer, sized with a Bioanalyzer 2100, and then quantified again using the KAPA Library Quantification kit. Every immunoSEQ 96-well plate was sequenced on a separate single-read 150-cycle Illumina NextSeq 550 flow cell. Per the source publication's procedure: Because the immunoSEQ output included only junctional sequences and no quality scores, the filtering could not be the same as the filtering used for full-length reads. To assign V/J genes and CDR3, sequences were annotated using PyIR, a Python wrapper for IgBLAST v1.9, with IMGT germline references. Reads were filtered out if the reads had weak V/J assignments (E-value above 1e-6), no CDR3, stop codons, out-of-frame junctions, or ambiguous translated residues. V3J clonotypes were defined as sequences sharing the same inferred V gene, J gene, and CDR3 amino acid sequence. Percentage overlap between repertoires was computed as shared unique clonotypes divided by the size of the smaller repertoire. Richness of each repertoire was evaluated using RTK rarefaction, the Chao1 estimator, and Recon v2.1 estimates of unobserved clonotypes. Generation probabilities were computed with OLGA for all TCRbeta clonotypes obtained by the gDNA method from a few donors. Sourced from immuneACCESS, this table was stored by TCRdb with only in-frame sequences that have V and J called. A share of the clones is absent; for the studies checked, an unresolved V gene accounts for under half, and the remainder has no known explanation. V and J calls and clone size are as listed in that table; D and trimming were resolved from the DNA. Within this sample are around 610,000 clones, with around 96% of them counted one time only. The ten top clones hold less than 0.13% of the sample.

On this clone: Its antigen is not yet known. No much larger clone is present one base from it, and per-base qualities are unavailable.

CD8 naive samples were CD45RO-negative cells positively selected for CCR7, giving a CD45RA+CCR7+ population that excluded TemRA cells. Donors were healthy HIV-negative adults with no recently reported acute infections or vaccinations. All donors were Caucasian adults living in Nashville, Tennessee, USA. After blood collection by leukapheresis, PBMCs were isolated using Ficoll-Histopaque density gradient centrifugation and then cryopreserved in the vapor phase of liquid nitrogen. Analytical flow cytometry was used to check the purity and quantity of every magnetically sorted T cell population. From each sorted fraction, genomic DNA was isolated and quantified by UV absorbance on a Nanodrop 2000c. Sequencing input: naive CD8+ T cells sorted from blood. The sample's cell subset or site label, decoded: CD45RA+CCR7+. This receptor was obtained from a woman aged 30 to 39 in good health.

CDR3 protein: CASSLEEGRLQETQYF. The DNA sequence follows: TGTGCCAGCAGTTTGGAAGAGGGGAGACTGCAAGAGACCCAGTACTTC. The sequence links TRBV28 to TRBJ2-5; the D gene could be either TRBD1 or TRBD2, each agreeing at 5 bases. The germline V gene supplies CDR1 MDHEN and CDR2 SYDVKM. Trimming removed 3 bases from V and 2 bases from J, leaving 16 bases between the germline ends. The CDR3 sequence holds 16 residues, the cysteine and phenylalanine included. Solely the CDR3 DNA is kept, with 48 bases framed from the first base.